This T cell receptor beta chain was identified during a study of T cell changes during pregnancy in multiple sclerosis. Germline lookup yields CDR1 MNHNY and CDR2 SVGAGI (reference sequence). With 8 bases removed from V and 6 bases from J, the gap between germline ends came to 15 bases. This CDR3 spans 13 amino acids. Generated by immunoSEQ multiplex PCR, the TCRdb table keeps only in-frame clones and is missing some. The table has 130,000 or so clones, roughly 92% seen once; the top ten hold approximately 5.8%. The chain employs TRBV6-6 and TRBJ2-3; perhaps TRBD2 as D (5 bases). This sequence originates from a female donor with multiple sclerosis, enrolled in a pregnancy study. This sample comprised peripheral blood, obtained before pregnancy. This chain's CDR3 is CASRPFPGDTQYF. The CDR3 nucleotides read TGTGCCAGCCGACCCTTTCCGGGGGATACGCAGTATTTT.